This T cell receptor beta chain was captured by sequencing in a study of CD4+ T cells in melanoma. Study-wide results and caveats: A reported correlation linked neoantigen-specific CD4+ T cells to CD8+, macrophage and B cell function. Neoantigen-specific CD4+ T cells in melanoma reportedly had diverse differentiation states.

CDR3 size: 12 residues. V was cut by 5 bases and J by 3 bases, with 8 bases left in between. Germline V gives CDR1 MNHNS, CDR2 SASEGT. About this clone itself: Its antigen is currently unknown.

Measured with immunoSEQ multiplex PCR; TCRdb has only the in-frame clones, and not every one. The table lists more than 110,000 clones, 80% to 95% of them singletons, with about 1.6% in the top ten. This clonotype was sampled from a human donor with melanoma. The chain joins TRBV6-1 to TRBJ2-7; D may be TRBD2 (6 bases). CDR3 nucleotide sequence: TGTGCCAGCAGTCGGGGGAACTACGAGCAGTACTTC. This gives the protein CASSRGNYEQYF.